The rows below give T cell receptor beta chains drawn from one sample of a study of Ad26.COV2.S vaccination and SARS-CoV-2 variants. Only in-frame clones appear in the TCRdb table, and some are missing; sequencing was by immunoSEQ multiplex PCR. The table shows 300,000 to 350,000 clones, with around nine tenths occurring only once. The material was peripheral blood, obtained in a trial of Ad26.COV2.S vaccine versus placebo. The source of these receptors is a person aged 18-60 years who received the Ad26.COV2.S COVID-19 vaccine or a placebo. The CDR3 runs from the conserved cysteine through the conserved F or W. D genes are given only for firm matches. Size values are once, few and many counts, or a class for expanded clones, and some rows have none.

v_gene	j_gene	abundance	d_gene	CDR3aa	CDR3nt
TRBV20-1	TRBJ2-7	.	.	CSASRPESYEQYF	TGCAGTGCTAGTCGGCCAGAATCCTACGAGCAGTACTTC
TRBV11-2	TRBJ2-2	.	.	CASSPEDELFF	TGTGCCAGCAGCCCCGAGGACGAGCTGTTTTTT
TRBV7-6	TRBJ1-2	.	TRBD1	CASSLQTGEDCGYTF	TGTGCCAGCAGCTTGCAGACAGGGGAGGATTGTGGCTACACCTTC
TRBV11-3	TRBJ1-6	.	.	CASSLGRDSPLHF	TGTGCCAGCAGCTTAGGAAGGGATTCACCCCTCCACTTT
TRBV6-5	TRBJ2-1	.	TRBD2	CASSPGLARLEQFF	TGTGCCAGCAGTCCGGGACTAGCGCGGCTAGAGCAGTTCTTC
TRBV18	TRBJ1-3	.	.	CASSRQDSSGNTIYF	TGTGCCAGCTCACGACAGGACAGCTCTGGAAACACCATATATTTT
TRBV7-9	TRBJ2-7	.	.	CASSLSDKSYEQYF	TGTGCCAGCAGCTTATCGGACAAGTCCTACGAGCAGTACTTC
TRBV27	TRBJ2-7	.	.	CASSLYGAGPEQYF	TGTGCCAGCAGTTTATACGGGGCAGGGCCCGAGCAGTACTTC
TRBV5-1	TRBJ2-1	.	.	CASSPGDSQNEQFF	TGCGCCAGCAGCCCAGGGGACTCCCAGAATGAGCAGTTCTTC
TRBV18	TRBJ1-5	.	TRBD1	CASSVDRALVNQPQHF	TGTGCCAGTTCTGTCGACAGGGCCCTTGTTAATCAGCCCCAGCATTTT
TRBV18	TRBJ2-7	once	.	CASSPPFGGDEQYF	TGTGCCAGCTCACCACCTTTCGGGGGCGACGAGCAGTACTTC